This passage covers 6 T cell receptor beta chains from one sample sequenced in a study of blood T cells in healthy people across ages. Using a J-beta primer mix together with a sample-barcoded 5' primer, a second PCR was run for about 6 to 12 cycles. TCRdb used MiXCR to reprocess the 5' RACE reads, holding one entry per CDR3 protein. The table has 1 million or so distinct CDR3 sequences, around 43% seen once; the top ten hold approximately 17%. Sequenced sample: blood. Source of these receptors: a woman in her fifties or sixties in good health.

This chain uses TRBV7-9 with TRBJ2-3, with 7 nucleotides matching TRBD2. Germline assignment: CDR1 SEHNR and CDR2 FQNEAQ (reference sequence). Losses at the gene ends were 5 bases for V and 0 bases for J; bases not matched to a gene: 11. The length of the CDR3 is 17 residues. The CDR3 sequence: CASSPPRLAVSTDTQYF. The DNA for the CDR3 is TGTGCCAGCAGCCCCCCGCGGCTAGCGGTTAGCACAGATACGCAGTATTTT.

This clonotype showed up many times. The V gene is TRBV27, the J gene TRBJ2-1; possibly TRBD1 for D (5 bases). The V and J ends lost 6 bases and 6 bases respectively, with 12 bases between them. The CDR3 length is 13 residues. The V gene's germline CDR1 is MNHEY and CDR2 SMNVEV (reference sequence). The CDR3 DNA reads as TGTGCCAGCAGCTTAGGCAGGGCCAATGAGCAGTTCTTC. It yields the protein CASSLGRANEQFF.

This clonotype was detected only a few times. This chain connects TRBV2 to TRBJ1-2; 9 bases align to TRBD1. V gave up 7 bases and J gave up 3 bases; unmatched junction bases: 6. Germline loops: CDR1 SNHLY, CDR2 FYNNEI. There are 14 residues in the CDR3. The CDR3 spells CASNRDREDYGYTF. The CDR3 bases are TGTGCCAGCAATCGGGACAGGGAGGACTATGGCTACACCTTC.

The chain carries TRBV20-1 and TRBJ2-4, with D perhaps TRBD1 (5 bases). The J call may be incorrect, as the DNA end agrees better with TRBJ2-7. The CDR3 sequence is 16 residues long. CDR1 is DFQATT and CDR2 is SNEGSKA in the germline V gene (reference sequence). Here the CDR3 reads CSARDRGRAAGYEQYF. The CDR3, as DNA: TGCAGTGCTAGAGATAGGGGCCGGGCGGCTGGGTACGAGCAGTACTTC.

This clonotype appeared many times. The J gene is TRBJ2-1, the V gene TRBV5-1; 15 nucleotides line up with TRBD2. The V and J ends lost 3 bases and 2 bases, in that order; junction bases with no gene match: 9. CDR3 size: 19 residues. Per germline, CDR1 SGHRS and CDR2 YFSETQ. The CDR3 protein is CASSSIGLAGGRAYNEQFF. CDR3 nucleotides: TGCGCCAGCAGCTCAATTGGACTAGCGGGAGGGCGCGCCTACAATGAGCAGTTCTTC.

This clonotype was counted only a few times. This sequence joins TRBV15 and TRBJ1-4; a possible D gene is TRBD1 (6 bases). Looked up from germline, CDR1 is LNHNV and CDR2 is YYDKDF (reference sequence). CDR3 length: 17 amino acids. Trimming left V 0 bases short and J 4 bases short, with 15 bases between. In DNA form, the CDR3 reads TGTGCCACCAGCAGAGATGGGAGGACAGACCTTAATGAAAAACTGTTTTTT. It yields the protein CATSRDGRTDLNEKLFF.